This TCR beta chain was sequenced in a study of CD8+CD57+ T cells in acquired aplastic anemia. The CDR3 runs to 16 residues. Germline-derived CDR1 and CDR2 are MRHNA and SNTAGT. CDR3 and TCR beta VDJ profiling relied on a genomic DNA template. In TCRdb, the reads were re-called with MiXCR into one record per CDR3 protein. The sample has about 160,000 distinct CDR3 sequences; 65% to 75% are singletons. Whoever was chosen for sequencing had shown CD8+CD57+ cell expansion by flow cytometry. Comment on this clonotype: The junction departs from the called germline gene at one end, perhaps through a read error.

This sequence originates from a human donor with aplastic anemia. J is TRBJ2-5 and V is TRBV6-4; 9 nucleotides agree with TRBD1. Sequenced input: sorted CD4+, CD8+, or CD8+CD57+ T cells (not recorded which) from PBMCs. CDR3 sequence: CASSAGTGPNREAQYF. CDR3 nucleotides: TGTGCCAGCAGTGCGGGGACAGGGCCGAACCGAGAGGCCCAGTACTTC.